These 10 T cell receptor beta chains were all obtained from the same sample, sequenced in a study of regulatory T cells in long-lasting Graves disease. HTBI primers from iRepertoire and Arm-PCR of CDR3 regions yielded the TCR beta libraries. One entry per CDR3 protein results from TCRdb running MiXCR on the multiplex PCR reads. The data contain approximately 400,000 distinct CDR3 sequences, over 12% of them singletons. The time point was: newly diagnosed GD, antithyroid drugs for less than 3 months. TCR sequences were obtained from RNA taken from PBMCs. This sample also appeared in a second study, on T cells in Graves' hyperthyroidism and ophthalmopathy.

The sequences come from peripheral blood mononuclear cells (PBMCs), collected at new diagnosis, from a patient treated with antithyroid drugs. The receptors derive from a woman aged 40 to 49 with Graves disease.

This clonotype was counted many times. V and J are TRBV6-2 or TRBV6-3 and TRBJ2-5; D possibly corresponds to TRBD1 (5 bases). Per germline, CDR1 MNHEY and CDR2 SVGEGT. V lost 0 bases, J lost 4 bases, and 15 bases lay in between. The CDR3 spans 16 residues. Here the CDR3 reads CASSYSDSGWLETQYF. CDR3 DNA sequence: TGTGCCAGCAGTTACTCAGACAGTGGATGGTTAGAGACCCAGTACTTC.

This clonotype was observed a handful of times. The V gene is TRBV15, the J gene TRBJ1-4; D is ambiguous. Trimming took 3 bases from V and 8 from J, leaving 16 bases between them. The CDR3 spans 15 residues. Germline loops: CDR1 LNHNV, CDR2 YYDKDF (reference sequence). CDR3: CATSREPGREEKLFF. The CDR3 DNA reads TGTGCCACCAGCAGGGAGCCGGGAAGGGAGGAAAAACTGTTTTTT.

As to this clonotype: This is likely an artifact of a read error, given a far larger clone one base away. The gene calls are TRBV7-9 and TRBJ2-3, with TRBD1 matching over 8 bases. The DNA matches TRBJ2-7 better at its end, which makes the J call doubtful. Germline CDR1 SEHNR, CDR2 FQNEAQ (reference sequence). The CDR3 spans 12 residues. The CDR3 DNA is TGTACCAGCAGCCAGGGGGCTTACGAGCAGTACTTC. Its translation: CTSSQGAYEQYF.

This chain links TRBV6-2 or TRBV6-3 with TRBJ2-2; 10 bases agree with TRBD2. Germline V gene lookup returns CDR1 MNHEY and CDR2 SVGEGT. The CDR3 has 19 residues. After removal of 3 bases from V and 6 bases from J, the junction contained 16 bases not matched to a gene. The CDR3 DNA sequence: TGTGCCAGCAGTTATCGTCCGGGGAGGGGACTAGCGATTCCCGGGGAGCTGTTTTTT. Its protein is CASSYRPGRGLAIPGELFF.

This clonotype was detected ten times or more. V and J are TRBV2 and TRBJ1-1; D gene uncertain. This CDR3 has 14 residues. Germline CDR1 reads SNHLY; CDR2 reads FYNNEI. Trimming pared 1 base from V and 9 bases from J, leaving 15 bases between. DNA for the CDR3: TGTGCCAGCAGTGAAGTACCGGTCCTAGCTAAAGCTTTCTTT. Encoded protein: CASSEVPVLAKAFF.

The CDR3 sequence: CSVEEGSPYEQYF. The CDR3 coding sequence is TGCAGCGTTGAAGAGGGCAGCCCCTACGAGCAGTACTTC. V is TRBV29-1 and J is TRBJ2-7; unclear D gene. The germline gives CDR1 SQVTM, CDR2 ANQGSEA. The germline V and J ends were trimmed by 0 bases and 2 bases, with 8 bases remaining between them. This CDR3 spans 13 amino acids.

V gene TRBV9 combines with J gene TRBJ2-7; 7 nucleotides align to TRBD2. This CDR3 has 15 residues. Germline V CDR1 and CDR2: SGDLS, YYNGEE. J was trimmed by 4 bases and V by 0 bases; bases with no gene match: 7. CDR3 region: CASSVGGGSNYEQYF. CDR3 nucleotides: TGTGCCAGCAGCGTAGGAGGCGGGAGTAATTACGAGCAGTACTTC.

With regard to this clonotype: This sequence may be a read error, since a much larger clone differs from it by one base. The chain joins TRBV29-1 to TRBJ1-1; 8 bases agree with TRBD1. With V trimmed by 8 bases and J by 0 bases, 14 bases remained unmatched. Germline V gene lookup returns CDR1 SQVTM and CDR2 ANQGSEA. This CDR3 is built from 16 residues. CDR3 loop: CSSAGGASLMNTEAFF. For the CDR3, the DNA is TGCAGCTCCGCAGGGGGCGCGAGCCTTATGAACACTGAAGCTTTCTTT.

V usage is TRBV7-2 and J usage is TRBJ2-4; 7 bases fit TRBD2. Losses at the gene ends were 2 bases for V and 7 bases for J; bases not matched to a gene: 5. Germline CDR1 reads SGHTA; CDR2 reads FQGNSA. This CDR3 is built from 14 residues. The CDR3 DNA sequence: TGTGCCAGCAGCTTACTGGACGGGAGGAACATTCAGTACTTC. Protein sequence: CASSLLDGRNIQYF.

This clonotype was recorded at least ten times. CDR3 protein: CASSASMPDTQYF. CDR3 sequence (DNA): TGTGCCAGCAGCGCATCTATGCCAGATACGCAGTATTTT. This sequence joins TRBV7-3 and TRBJ2-3; D remains unclear. V lost 5 bases and J lost 4, with 10 bases in between. Germline CDR1 SGHTA, CDR2 FQGTGA. This CDR3 has 13 amino acids.